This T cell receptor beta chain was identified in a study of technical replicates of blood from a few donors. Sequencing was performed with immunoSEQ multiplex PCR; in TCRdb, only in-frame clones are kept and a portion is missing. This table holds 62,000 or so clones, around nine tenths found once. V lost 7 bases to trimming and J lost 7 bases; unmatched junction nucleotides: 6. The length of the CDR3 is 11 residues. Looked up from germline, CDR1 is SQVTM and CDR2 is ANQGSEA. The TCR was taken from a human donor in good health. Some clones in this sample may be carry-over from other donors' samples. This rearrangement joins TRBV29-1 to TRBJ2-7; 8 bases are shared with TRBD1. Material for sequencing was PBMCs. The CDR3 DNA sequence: TGCAGCGCCGTACAGGGGGGAGAGCAGTACTTC. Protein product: CSAVQGGEQYF.